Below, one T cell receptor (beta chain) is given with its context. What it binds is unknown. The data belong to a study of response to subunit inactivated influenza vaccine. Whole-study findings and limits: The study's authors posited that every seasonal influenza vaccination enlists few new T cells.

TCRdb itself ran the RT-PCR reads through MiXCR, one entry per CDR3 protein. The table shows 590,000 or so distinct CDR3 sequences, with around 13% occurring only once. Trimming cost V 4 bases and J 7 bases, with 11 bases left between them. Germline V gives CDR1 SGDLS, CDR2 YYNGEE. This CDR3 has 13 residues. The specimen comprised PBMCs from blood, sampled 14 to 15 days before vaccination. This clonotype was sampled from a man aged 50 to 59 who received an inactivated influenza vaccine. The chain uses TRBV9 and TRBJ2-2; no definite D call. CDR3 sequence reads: CASSLGRFGELFF. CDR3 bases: TGTGCCAGCAGCCTGGGCCGGTTCGGGGAGCTGTTTTTT.